This TCR beta chain was documented in a study of T-cell reconstitution after alpha-beta-depleted transplantation in children. Study-level findings and limits: Surviving recipient T cells and thymic progenitors produced the high day-60 TCRbeta diversity seen in some patients.

A TCRbeta library incorporating unique molecular identifiers was prepared. TCRdb re-called the PCR reads through MiXCR, storing one row per CDR3 protein. The top ten hold about 2.6% of the sample, which has just under 250,000 distinct CDR3 sequences, under 30% seen once. This clonotype was recorded at least ten times. Its antigen is not known. CDR3 length: 14 amino acids. Trimming took 3 bases from V and 3 from J; bases not matched to a gene: 5. In germline, CDR1 is MNHNY, CDR2 SVGAGI (reference sequence). This specimen was PBMCs, taken before TCRalphabeta/CD19-depleted stem cell transplant. The receptor's source is a girl aged 2-15 years with Fanconi anemia, due to receive a stem cell transplant. V usage is TRBV6-6 and J usage is TRBJ2-7, with TRBD2 identical over 7 bases. The CDR3 sequence is CASSYSERGYEQYF. The CDR3, as DNA: TGTGCCAGCAGTTATTCAGAGCGGGGCTACGAGCAGTACTTC.